This T cell receptor beta chain was sequenced in a study of post-analysis software for immune sequencing data. Study results and limitations: There was significantly lower normalized Chao1 diversity in multiple sclerosis patients than in controls.

A few counts support this clonotype. As yet, its antigen is unknown. Tagging with unique molecular identifiers was a feature of the TCR beta cDNA libraries. Input populations of 1 to 10 million T cells gave rise to hundreds of thousands of cDNA molecules. TCRdb redid the calling of the PCR reads with MiXCR, one entry per CDR3 protein. Of approximately 730,000 distinct CDR3 sequences in the sample, 46% are singletons; the top ten hold roughly 4.5%. This TCR derives from a girl between 10 and 17 years old with multiple sclerosis. Sample: blood.

CDR3 loop: CASSPVSGRPTYEQYF. The DNA for the CDR3 is TGTGCCAGCAGCCCTGTTAGCGGGAGGCCTACCTACGAGCAGTACTTC. This chain connects TRBV6-2 or TRBV6-3 to TRBJ2-7; the match to TRBD2 covers 10 bases. From germline, CDR1 is MNHEY and CDR2 SVGEGT. The trim removed 6 bases at V and 2 bases at J, leaving 10 bases unmatched. The CDR3 is made up of 16 amino acids.